Below are 18 T cell receptor beta chains sequenced from a single sample in a study of T cell repertoires in cytomegalovirus infection. These receptors lack a known antigen. TCRdb reanalysed the reads using MiXCR and keeps one entry per CDR3 protein. The repertoire consists of around 750,000 distinct CDR3 sequences, with about 31% occurring once and the leading ten covering approximately 13%. The sequencing here drew on cultured CD8+ T cells from PBMCs, taken from culture after CMV antigen stimulation. The receptors here all came from a human donor in good health (CMV status not recorded). Some clones in this sample may be carry-over from other donors' samples.

The chain has TRBV28 and TRBJ2-3; D is unresolved. Trimming took 6 bases from V and 0 from J, leaving 13 bases between them. Germline loops: CDR1 MDHEN, CDR2 SYDVKM. This CDR3 has 15 residues. CDR3 loop: CASRTQSPSTDTQYF. The CDR3 DNA follows: TGTGCCAGCAGAACACAGAGTCCTAGCACAGATACGCAGTATTTT.

There are a few counts of this clonotype. The rearrangement links TRBV28 to TRBJ2-4; TRBD2 matches at 7 bases. CDR3 length equals 17 residues. J was trimmed by 0 bases and V by 5 bases; bases with no gene match: 10. CDR1 MDHEN and CDR2 SYDVKM come from the germline V gene. CDR3 sequence reads: CASSPPPGGIAKNIQYF. CDR3 nucleotide sequence: TGTGCCAGCAGTCCCCCGCCGGGGGGAATAGCCAAAAACATTCAGTACTTC.

The rearrangement links TRBV28 to TRBJ2-7, with 10 positions matching TRBD1. V shed 4 bases and J 12 bases; nucleotides not matched to a gene: 18. Germline loops: CDR1 MDHEN, CDR2 SYDVKM. This CDR3 has 16 residues. The chain's CDR3 is CASSSRQGARAAQGYV. The DNA for the CDR3 is TGTGCCAGCAGTTCGAGACAGGGGGCCCGTGCGGCCCAGGGGTACGTC.

This chain uses TRBV12-3 or TRBV12-4 with TRBJ2-7; D perhaps matches TRBD1 (6 bases). Deletions cut 3 bases from V and 6 bases from J, with 12 bases between. The length of the CDR3 is 13 residues. Here the CDR3 DNA reads TGTGCCAGCAGTTTGGTGGGGGCGGGCGAGCAGTACTTC. Encoded protein: CASSLVGAGEQYF.

This chain connects TRBV27 to TRBJ2-3, with 10 bases fitting TRBD2. V dropped 2 bases and J dropped 2; count of bases not matched to a gene: 7. The CDR3 totals 17 residues. Germline CDR1 is MNHEY and CDR2 is SMNVEV (reference sequence). CDR3: CASSLLAGVRNTDTQYF. CDR3 in DNA: TGTGCCAGCAGTTTACTAGCGGGGGTGCGTAACACAGATACGCAGTATTTT.

This chain joins TRBV10-3 and TRBJ2-7; either TRBD1 or TRBD2 may supply D (5 bases each). Germline V gene data show CDR1 as ENHRY and CDR2 as SYGVKD. CDR3 length equals 16 residues. V was cut by 5 bases and J by 0 bases, with 17 bases left in between. The CDR3 loop is CAISNVLGETSYEQYF. CDR3 bases: TGTGCCATCAGTAATGTCTTGGGGGAGACCTCCTACGAGCAGTACTTC.

V gene TRBV12-3 or TRBV12-4 combines with J gene TRBJ1-3; the D is unclear. Trimming pared 5 bases from V and 0 bases from J, leaving 5 bases between. The CDR3 sequence is 13 residues long. This chain's CDR3 is CASSPGSGNTIYF. The CDR3, as DNA: TGTGCCAGCAGTCCGGGCTCTGGAAACACCATATATTTT.

The J gene is TRBJ2-1, the V gene TRBV7-2, with TRBD2 identical over 7 bases. The CDR3 length is 15 residues. CDR1 is SGHTA, CDR2 FQGNSA, per germline. With V trimmed by 3 bases and J by 1 base, 3 bases remained unmatched. The CDR3 region is CASSLIAGSYNEQFF. The DNA of the CDR3 is TGTGCCAGCAGCTTGATAGCGGGTTCCTACAATGAGCAGTTCTTC.

The chain couples TRBV11-2 to TRBJ1-2; no clear D gene. The CDR3 runs to 15 residues. Germline lookup yields CDR1 SGHAT and CDR2 FQNNGV. V lost 5 bases, J lost 4 bases, and 17 bases lay in between. For the CDR3, the DNA is TGTGCCAGCAGCCCGGGCCAGCGTTGGGGCTATGGCTACACCTTC. It specifies CASSPGQRWGYGYTF. The complete variable domain, with remaining parts taken from reference TRBV11-2 and TRBJ1-2, reads EAGVAQSPRYKIIEKRQSVAFWCNPISGHATLYWYQQILGQGPKLLIQFQNNGVVDDSQLPKDRFSAERLKGVDSTLKIQPAKLEDSAVYLCASSPGQRWGYGYTFGSGTRLTVV.

This clonotype was recorded at least ten times. The rearrangement joins TRBV7-2 to TRBJ1-2, with 7 bases matching TRBD1. Unmatched junction bases numbered 6, after V lost 3 bases and J lost 5 bases. The CDR3 is 14 residues long. Looked up from germline, CDR1 is SGHTA and CDR2 is FQGNSA. CDR3 nucleotides: TGTGCCAGCAGCTTTCCAGGGGGAGGTTATGGCTACACCTTC. It encodes CASSFPGGGYGYTF.

The chain joins TRBV7-3 to TRBJ2-1, with D possibly being TRBD1 (6 bases). The ends were cut back, 5 bases at V and 1 base at J, with 12 bases in the middle. The CDR3 covers 15 residues. Germline CDR1 reads SGHTA; CDR2 reads FQGTGA. The DNA of the CDR3 is TGTGCCAGCAGCCCAGGGGTAGCTTCCTACAATGAGCAGTTCTTC. Translating it yields CASSPGVASYNEQFF.

There are a few counts of this clonotype. This sequence joins TRBV6-2 or TRBV6-3 and TRBJ2-1; 7 bases fit TRBD2. Germline CDR1 reads MNHEY; CDR2 reads SVGEGT. The CDR3 is 17 residues long. The J segment lost 0 bases and the V segment lost 3 bases, leaving 8 bases of the junction unmatched. The CDR3 DNA is TGTGCCAGCAGTTATTCCGGGACTATCAGCTCCTACAATGAGCAGTTCTTC. Amino acid sequence: CASSYSGTISSYNEQFF.

The chain uses TRBV7-3 and TRBJ2-3; 10 bases align to TRBD2. This CDR3 spans 15 amino acids. Germline assignment: CDR1 SGHTA and CDR2 FQGTGA. V lost 5 bases, J lost 2 bases, and 4 bases stayed unmatched. In DNA form, the CDR3 reads TGTGCCAGCAGCCCAGCGGGGGGGATCACAGATACGCAGTATTTT. Protein product: CASSPAGGITDTQYF.

The chain couples TRBV27 to TRBJ1-5, with D perhaps TRBD1 (5 bases). The germline V and J ends were trimmed by 2 bases and 4 bases, with 12 bases remaining between them. The CDR3 runs 15 residues. The V gene's germline CDR1 is MNHEY and CDR2 SMNVEV (reference sequence). The CDR3 DNA reads as TGTGCCAGCAGTTTACAGGTGGGGGGGAATCAGCCCCAGCATTTT. This codes for CASSLQVGGNQPQHF.

V usage is TRBV27 and J usage is TRBJ2-1, with D possibly being TRBD2 (7 bases). CDR1 MNHEY and CDR2 SMNVEV come from the germline V gene (reference sequence). The CDR3 consists of 14 residues. V was clipped by 5 bases and J by 6 bases, with 14 bases between them. The CDR3 DNA reads as TGTGCCAGCAGTAGGGGGGGCAGCGGCAATGAGCAGTTCTTC. This gives the protein CASSRGGSGNEQFF.

This clonotype was detected a few times. The chain has TRBV9 and TRBJ2-1; no definite D call. CDR1 is SGDLS, CDR2 YYNGEE, per germline. V was trimmed by 3 bases and J by 6 bases, leaving 13 bases between them. This CDR3 contains 14 residues. CDR3 DNA: TGTGCCAGCAGCGGCGAGACTGTCCCCAATGAGCAGTTCTTC. Protein: CASSGETVPNEQFF.

CDR3 in DNA: TGTGCCAGCAGCGCCCTATCAGGACTTAACACTGAAGCTTTCTTT. It yields the protein CASSALSGLNTEAFF. The J gene is TRBJ1-1, the V gene TRBV4-2; D is unresolved. The ends were cut back, 5 bases at V and 2 bases at J, with 15 bases in the middle. CDR1 is LGHNA, CDR2 YNFKEQ, per germline. The length of the CDR3 is 15 residues.

This chain uses TRBV28 with TRBJ2-5; D is ambiguous. Germline V lookup: CDR1 MDHEN, CDR2 SYDVKM. V lost 2 bases and J lost 5, with 9 bases in between. The CDR3 spans 13 residues. The CDR3 DNA sequence: TGTGCCAGCAGTTTAATAATTCGGGAGACCCAGTACTTC. Translated: CASSLIIRETQYF. Using reference TRBV28 and TRBJ2-5 for the parts outside the CDR3, the full variable domain is DVKVTQSSRYLVKRTGEKVFLECVQDMDHENMFWYRQDPGLGLRLIYFSYDVKMKEKGDIPEGYSVSREKKERFSLILESASTNQTSMYLCASSLIIRETQYFGPGTRLLVL.